Listed below are T cell receptor beta chains from one sample, sequenced in a study of blood T cells in healthy people across ages. TCRdb reprocessed the 5' RACE reads with MiXCR, giving one entry per CDR3 protein. The table has about 1.8 million distinct CDR3 sequences, about 50% seen once. The sequenced sample was blood. All receptors derive from a woman aged 40-49 years in good health. Each CDR3 is given with its conserved first and last residue. A D gene is named only where the DNA matches it firmly. Rows may omit the clone size; those that give it use once, few, many or a size class.

TRBJ1-1	-	TRBV9	-	TGTGCCAGCAGCGTGTATATGAACACTGAAGCTTTCTTT	CASSVYMNTEAFF
TRBJ2-5	-	TRBV7-9	-	TGTGCCAGCAGCTTCGACAGAAATATCTGGACCCAGTACTTC	CASSFDRNIWTQYF
TRBJ2-1	-	TRBV29-1	-	TGCAGCGTTGAAGATCGAGGCCGGGACACCAGGAGGAATGAGCAGTTCTTC	CSVEDRGRDTRRNEQFF
TRBJ2-7	few	TRBV4-2	TRBD1	TGTGCCAGCAGCCAGTTCCCGACAGGGTACGACGAGCAGTACTTC	CASSQFPTGYDEQYF
TRBJ2-1	-	TRBV7-9	TRBD1	TGTGCCAGCAGCTTAGTGTTACAGGGGGCAAGGTCCAATGAGCAGTTCTTC	CASSLVLQGARSNEQFF
TRBJ1-1	-	TRBV28	-	TGTGCCAGCAGTAAGGCCACCTCAGGGAACACTGAAGCTTTCTTT	CASSKATSGNTEAFF
TRBJ2-7	-	TRBV20-1	-	TGCAGTGCTAGAGATCTTGTGGGGTTGTCCTACGAGCAGTACTTC	CSARDLVGLSYEQYF
TRBJ2-1	few	TRBV6-6	TRBD2	TGTGCCAGCAGTCGCCTCTCCAGCGGGGGGGCCAATGAGCAGTTCTTC	CASSRLSSGGANEQFF
TRBJ1-5	few	TRBV7-2	-	TGTGCCAGCAGCCTTCAAGTAGGAGGCAATCAGCCCCAGCATTTT	CASSLQVGGNQPQHF
TRBJ2-5	few	TRBV5-1	-	TGCGCCAGCAATCGCGGGGTCGCAGCCCAAGAGACCCAGTACTTC	CASNRGVAAQETQYF
TRBJ2-3	few	TRBV4-3	TRBD1	TGCGCCAGTAGCCTGACTAGACAGGGGTTGACAGATACGCAGTATTTT	CASSLTRQGLTDTQYF
TRBJ2-5	-	TRBV5-1	TRBD1	TGCGCCAGCAGAACCCTGGGACAGGGGCCCATGAATGAGCAGTACTTC	CASRTLGQGPMNEQYF
TRBJ2-5	few	TRBV20-1	-	TGCAGTGCTACCGGACTAATGGAGACCCAGTACTTC	CSATGLMETQYF
TRBJ2-7	few	TRBV6-5	-	TGTGCCAGCAGTTACGGGTTGGGGACGGCCGCCTACGAGCAGTACTTC	CASSYGLGTAAYEQYF
TRBJ2-4	-	TRBV28	TRBD1	TGTGCCAGCAGTTTACCGGGGACAGGAGGAAACATTCAGTACTTC	CASSLPGTGGNIQYF
TRBJ1-2	-	TRBV5-1	TRBD1	TGCGCCAGCAGCAACGCAGACAGGGGGGGTTCAATTCCGTCTGGCTACACCTTC	CASSNADRGGSIPSGYTF
TRBJ2-1	-	TRBV5-1	TRBD2	TGCGCCAGCAGCTACGGGGGGGGCCAAGGTGAGCAGTTCTTC	CASSYGGGQGEQFF
TRBJ1-2	few	TRBV7-2	TRBD1	TGTGCCAGCAGCCGAGCAGGGGGCGCGGGCACCTTC	CASSRAGGAGTF
TRBJ2-3	-	TRBV7-6	-	TGTGCCAGCAGCTTACTAGCGATGCGGGAAGATACGCAGTATTTT	CASSLLAMREDTQYF
TRBJ2-6	-	TRBV12-3/TRBV12-4	TRBD2	TGTGCCAGCAGTTTACGACGGCGGGGACTAGCGGGGTCTGGGGCCAACGTCCTGACTTTC	CASSLRRRGLAGSGANVLTF
TRBJ2-1	-	TRBV7-2	-	TGTGCCAGCACCCCTCTGGCGGACAATGAGCAGTTCTTC	CASTPLADNEQFF
TRBJ2-5	-	TRBV20-1	-	TGCAGTGCTAGCCTGCTTCCCGGGACCGCTCAAGAGACCCAGTACTTC	CSASLLPGTAQETQYF
TRBJ2-3	-	TRBV27	-	TGTGCCAGCAGTTTATCATGGACAGATACGCAGTATTTT	CASSLSWTDTQYF
TRBJ1-6	-	TRBV7-9	-	TGTGCCAGCAGCTCTAGTTCATACTCACCCCTCCACTTT	CASSSSSYSPLHF
TRBJ2-3	-	TRBV24-1	-	TGTGCCACCAGTGACCCAGCCGTCGGTCCGGACACAGATACGCAGTATTTT	CATSDPAVGPDTDTQYF
TRBJ2-1	-	TRBV7-2	TRBD2	TGTGCCAGCAGCGTCTCTAGCGGGGGGGCCCCTGAGCAGTTCTTC	CASSVSSGGAPEQFF
TRBJ2-1	few	TRBV25-1	-	TGTGCCAGTCGTAGGTTAGACTACAATGAGCAGTTCTTC	CASRRLDYNEQFF
TRBJ2-7	-	TRBV2	-	TGTGCCAGCAGCCGGGAACTTACTGCGGGTGAGCAGTACTTC	CASSRELTAGEQYF
TRBJ2-7	few	TRBV20-1	TRBD1	TGCAGTGCTTGGAGACAGGGCAGCTACGAGCAGTACTTC	CSAWRQGSYEQYF
TRBJ2-1	-	TRBV20-1	-	TGCAGTGCTAGTCAGGGGAAGAGCCCCTACAATGAGCAGTTCTTC	CSASQGKSPYNEQFF
TRBJ1-2	-	TRBV19	TRBD1	TGTGCCAGTAGTGCCCGGACAGGGAATCCCTATGGCTACACCTTC	CASSARTGNPYGYTF
TRBJ2-3	-	TRBV19	-	TGTGCCAGTAATAGGTGGGGTACAGATACGCAGTATTTT	CASNRWGTDTQYF
TRBJ1-6	-	TRBV20-1	TRBD1	TGCAGTGCTAGGACCGGGACAGAGAATTCACCCCTCCACTTT	CSARTGTENSPLHF
TRBJ2-7	few	TRBV28	TRBD1	TGTGCCAGCAGTTTCCAGGGGGCATTCGAGCAGTACTTC	CASSFQGAFEQYF
TRBJ2-3	-	TRBV20-1	-	TGCAGTGCTGAGTCCCTTCCGGGACTCAGAACAGATACGCAGTATTTT	CSAESLPGLRTDTQYF
TRBJ1-2	-	TRBV5-1	TRBD1	TGCGCCAGCCGGGAGGACAGGGGGCAAGGCTACACCTTC	CASREDRGQGYTF
TRBJ2-1	-	TRBV10-2	-	TGCGCCAGCAGTGAGTCGAAGTTGGGCTTGAGCTCCTACAATGAGCAGTTCTTC	CASSESKLGLSSYNEQFF